This entry lists 8 T cell receptor beta chains sequenced from one sample in a study of blood T cell repertoires in COVID-19. Generated by immunoSEQ multiplex PCR, the TCRdb table keeps only in-frame clones and is missing some. Here the sample spans just under 350,000 clones, roughly 90% being singletons. The specimen sequenced was peripheral blood. These receptors were taken from a woman between 65 and 79 years old with COVID-19, enrolled during active disease.

CDR3 DNA sequence: TGTGCCAGCAGTTCGGGGGGCCAGGCCTATGGCTACACCTTC. Protein sequence: CASSSGGQAYGYTF. The chain uses TRBV5-5 and TRBJ1-2; TRBD1 is a possible D gene (6 bases). There are 14 residues in the CDR3. The germline V gene has CDR1 SGHKS and CDR2 YYEKEE (reference sequence). The ends were cut back, 5 bases at V and 4 bases at J, with 15 bases in the middle.

This clone occurred once. The chain has TRBV20-1 and TRBJ1-2; D unresolved. There are 11 residues in the CDR3. The V end was cut by 5 bases, the J end by 3 bases, with 7 bases between. Germline lookup yields CDR1 DFQATT and CDR2 SNEGSKA (reference sequence). The CDR3, as DNA: TGCAGTGCTCCGGTGGACTATGGCTACACCTTC. Translating gives CSAPVDYGYTF.

The count of this clone is one. The gene calls are TRBV27 and TRBJ2-1, with 9 bases identical to TRBD2. The CDR3 length is 15 residues. V was clipped by 4 bases and J by 5 bases; unmatched bases: 6. Germline lookup yields CDR1 MNHEY and CDR2 SMNVEV (reference sequence). The CDR3 nucleotides are TGTGCCAGCAGTTACGCGGGGGGGCCGCACAATGAGCAGTTCTTC. Its translation: CASSYAGGPHNEQFF.

The chain uses TRBV6-5 and TRBJ1-1; TRBD1 agrees at 7 bases. V dropped 7 bases and J dropped 7; count of bases not matched to a gene: 9. CDR1 and CDR2 from the germline V gene are MNHEY and SVGAGI. The length of the CDR3 is 13 residues. CDR3 bases: TGTGCCAGCACTGCAGGGGGAACGGGTGAAGCTTTCTTT. The encoded protein is CASTAGGTGEAFF.

The chain joins TRBV20-1 to TRBJ2-3; 7 positions match TRBD1. Germline CDR1 DFQATT, CDR2 SNEGSKA (reference sequence). This CDR3 contains 15 residues. With V trimmed by 6 bases and J by 5 bases, 14 bases remained unmatched. In DNA, the CDR3 is TGCAGTGCCAGTCCGGGACAGAGGTTTTTAGATACGCAGTATTTT. This encodes CSASPGQRFLDTQYF.

The chain recombines TRBV14 with TRBJ2-3; tentatively, D is TRBD2 (6 bases). Trimming took 9 bases from V and 0 from J, leaving 16 bases between them. Germline V gene sequence: CDR1 SGHDN, CDR2 FVKESK. The CDR3 runs 15 residues. The CDR3 DNA follows: TGTGCCAGTCAGCTCGGGGGTCCAAGCACAGATACGCAGTATTTT. Translation gives CASQLGGPSTDTQYF.

This clone has a handful of counts. The chain carries TRBV6-5 and TRBJ2-1; 11 bases line up with TRBD2. The V and J ends lost 5 bases and 8 bases, in that order; junction bases with no gene match: 8. From germline, CDR1 is MNHEY and CDR2 SVGAGI. The CDR3 length is 15 residues. The CDR3 protein is CASSKRLAGKDEQFF. The CDR3 nucleotides read TGTGCCAGCAGTAAAAGACTAGCGGGGAAGGATGAGCAGTTCTTC.

About this clone: Other DNA sequences from this sample encode an identical CDR3 as well. The chain is built from TRBV5-1 and TRBJ2-3; D is ambiguous. V lost 1 base and J 0 bases, leaving 9 bases between the germline ends. The CDR3 runs 15 residues. The germline gives CDR1 SGHRS, CDR2 YFSETQ. The CDR3 DNA reads as TGCGCCAGCAGCTTGTTAGCCGGCAGCACAGATACGCAGTATTTT. It translates to CASSLLAGSTDTQYF.